This passage covers 27 T cell receptor beta chains from one sample sequenced in a study of shared clonotypes between healthy human individuals. Profiling relied on immunoSEQ multiplex PCR, and the TCRdb table lists in-frame clones only, not all of them. The sample includes about 2.3 million clones, just over 90% seen only once; the top ten take roughly 0.36%. The sample comprised naive CD4+ T cells from PBMCs. Stated subset: CD45RA+ positively selected. The receptors here all came from a man aged 18-30 years in good health. Some clones in this sample may be carry-over from other donors' samples.

V and J are TRBV7-2 and TRBJ2-3, with 9 bases that match TRBD2. The length of the CDR3 is 15 residues. V shed 7 bases and J 0 bases; nucleotides not matched to a gene: 5. Germline CDR1 reads SGHTA; CDR2 reads FQGNSA. The CDR3 coding sequence is TGTGCCAGCACCCGAGGGACTAGCAGCACAGATACGCAGTATTTT. It yields the protein CASTRGTSSTDTQYF.

This clone was counted once. The V gene is TRBV7-2, the J gene TRBJ1-1; TRBD1 matches at 9 bases. Germline V gene lookup returns CDR1 SGHTA and CDR2 FQGNSA. The CDR3 covers 14 residues. V shed 5 bases and J 8 bases; nucleotides not matched to a gene: 9. In DNA, the CDR3 is TGTGCCAGCAGCCTGCGGTCGGGACAGGGCGAAGCTTTCTTT. Amino acid sequence: CASSLRSGQGEAFF.

The rearrangement uses TRBV19 and TRBJ2-7; possibly TRBD2 for D (6 bases). The length of the CDR3 is 15 residues. Germline V gene lookup returns CDR1 LNHDA and CDR2 SQIVND (reference sequence). Trimming stripped 2 bases from V and 3 bases from J, with 14 bases between. CDR3 loop: CASSIKMGGFYEQYF. For the CDR3, the DNA is TGTGCCAGTAGTATAAAGATGGGGGGATTCTACGAGCAGTACTTC.

The chain recombines TRBV5-1 with TRBJ2-2; no firm D call. Germline lookup yields CDR1 SGHRS and CDR2 YFSETQ. The V gene lost 1 base and the J gene lost 4 bases, with 14 bases spanning the gap. The length of the CDR3 is 16 residues. CDR3 in amino acids: CASSLRRVSLTGELFF. The CDR3 coding sequence is TGCGCCAGCAGCTTGCGACGGGTTAGTCTCACCGGGGAGCTGTTTTTT. Full variable domain (remainder filled in from reference TRBV5-1 and TRBJ2-2): KAGVTQTPRYLIKTRGQQVTLSCSPISGHRSVSWYQQTPGQGLQFLFEYFSETQRNKGNFPGRFSGRQFSNSRSEMNVSTLELGDSALYLCASSLRRVSLTGELFFGEGSRLTVL.

The chain combines TRBV5-4 with TRBJ2-4; TRBD1 is a possible D gene (5 bases). This CDR3 region has 15 residues. Germline V gene lookup returns CDR1 SGHNT and CDR2 YYREEE (reference sequence). V lost 3 bases to trimming and J lost 2 bases, with 12 bases between them. The CDR3 DNA reads as TGTGCCAGCAGCTCCTCCAGGGTTCCCAAAAACATTCAGTACTTC. Amino acid sequence: CASSSSRVPKNIQYF.

The V gene is TRBV5-1, the J gene TRBJ2-6; D gene unclear. V was trimmed by 5 bases and J by 0 bases, leaving 9 bases between them. This CDR3 is 15 amino acids long. The V gene's germline CDR1 is SGHRS and CDR2 YFSETQ. The CDR3 coding sequence is TGCGCCAGCAGAGACCTAAGCTCTGGGGCCAACGTCCTGACTTTC. Encoded protein: CASRDLSSGANVLTF.

The CDR3, as DNA: TGTGCCAGCAGTTTAACGGGCCTTGGGAGGGAAGGGAGTGAAAAACTGTTTTTT. As protein: CASSLTGLGREGSEKLFF. The V gene is TRBV28, the J gene TRBJ1-4; no firm D call. The CDR3 is 18 amino acids. V was shortened by 2 bases and J by 7 bases, with 23 bases between the two germline ends. Germline V gives CDR1 MDHEN, CDR2 SYDVKM.

This rearrangement joins TRBV11-3 to TRBJ1-1; D possibly corresponds to TRBD1 (6 bases). From germline, CDR1 is SGHNT and CDR2 YENEEA. V shed 5 bases and J shed 6 bases, with 22 bases lying between them. This CDR3 comprises 16 residues. CDR3 in amino acids: CASSARDTWRVAEAFF. CDR3 nucleotides: TGTGCCAGCAGCGCCCGGGACACTTGGAGAGTCGCTGAAGCTTTCTTT.

The chain couples TRBV6-1 to TRBJ1-5, with 9 bases identical to TRBD1. Trimming cost V 8 bases and J 7 bases; bases outside gene matches: 6. The CDR3 is made up of 13 amino acids. Germline CDR1 and CDR2: MNHNS and SASEGT. The CDR3 here is CASGAQGAQPQHF. The CDR3 DNA follows: TGTGCCAGCGGTGCACAGGGGGCCCAGCCCCAGCATTTT.

On this clone: The same CDR3 arises from other DNA sequences in this sample as well. The V gene is TRBV18, the J gene TRBJ2-1; 11 nucleotides align to TRBD2. CDR3 length equals 16 residues. J was trimmed by 2 bases and V by 2 bases; bases with no gene match: 2. CDR1 and CDR2 from the germline V gene are KGHSH and LQKENI. CDR3 in DNA: TGTGCCAGCTCACCATTAGCGGGAGGGCCCTACAATGAGCAGTTCTTC. As protein: CASSPLAGGPYNEQFF.

The chain recombines TRBV15 with TRBJ1-3; D is uncertain. Germline V gives CDR1 LNHNV, CDR2 YYDKDF (reference sequence). V dropped 0 bases and J dropped 0 bases, with 9 bases sitting between them. The CDR3 consists of 16 residues. DNA for the CDR3: TGTGCCACCAGCAGAGATCCAGGAAACTCTGGAAACACCATATATTTT. Translation: CATSRDPGNSGNTIYF.

To note about this clone: This same CDR3 is encoded by further DNA sequences in the sample. The chain has TRBV28 and TRBJ1-3, with D possibly being TRBD1 (6 bases). V dropped 2 bases and J dropped 1 base, with 9 bases sitting between them. The CDR3 loop spans 15 amino acids. Germline V gene sequence: CDR1 MDHEN, CDR2 SYDVKM. DNA for the CDR3: TGTGCCAGCAGTTTACCAGGGGCGTCTGGAAACACCATATATTTT. Protein sequence: CASSLPGASGNTIYF.

As for this clone: This specimen includes other DNA sequences encoding the same CDR3. The genes are TRBV4-1 and TRBJ2-4; TRBD2 agrees at 8 bases. J gave up 8 bases and V 2 bases, and 5 bases lay outside the gene matches. This CDR3 region has 14 residues. CDR1 is MGHRA, CDR2 YSYEKL, per germline. CDR3 in DNA: TGCGCCAGCAGCCAACGGGAGGGCCGGGACATTCAGTACTTC. It is translated as CASSQREGRDIQYF.

The chain is built from TRBV5-1 and TRBJ2-7; 13 bases are shared with TRBD2. V was clipped by 4 bases and J by 1 base; unmatched bases: 17. Germline-derived CDR1 and CDR2 are SGHRS and YFSETQ. The length of the CDR3 is 20 residues. CDR3 nucleotides: TGCGCCAGCAGCACATTGGGAGGCGGACTAGCGGGAGCAAGTTCCTACGAGCAGTACTTC. Its translation is CASSTLGGGLAGASSYEQYF.

J is TRBJ2-5 and V is TRBV28; D is undetermined. CDR1 MDHEN and CDR2 SYDVKM come from the germline V gene. This CDR3 is built from 15 residues. The V gene lost 8 bases and the J gene lost 2 bases, with 18 bases spanning the gap. The CDR3 region has the DNA TGTGCCAGCGGGGTCTCCTTCCCCACACAAGAGACCCAGTACTTC. Translated: CASGVSFPTQETQYF.

V usage is TRBV29-1 and J usage is TRBJ2-5, with 8 bases that match TRBD1. The V segment lost 6 bases and the J segment 8 bases; nucleotides outside the gene matches: 8. The CDR3 spans 12 residues. The germline CDR1 and CDR2 sequences are SQVTM and ANQGSEA. CDR3 region: CSVANPGGTQYF. The CDR3 DNA reads TGCAGCGTCGCAAACCCAGGGGGCACCCAGTACTTC.

The rearrangement links TRBV28 to TRBJ1-5; perhaps TRBD1 as D (5 bases). The germline gives CDR1 MDHEN, CDR2 SYDVKM. With 6 bases removed from V and 1 base from J, the gap between germline ends came to 10 bases. The CDR3 loop spans 14 amino acids. CDR3 in amino acids: CASRHGGSNQPQHF. The CDR3 region has the DNA TGTGCCAGCAGGCACGGGGGAAGCAATCAGCCCCAGCATTTT. The complete variable domain, with remaining parts taken from reference TRBV28 and TRBJ1-5, reads DVKVTQSSRYLVKRTGEKVFLECVQDMDHENMFWYRQDPGLGLRLIYFSYDVKMKEKGDIPEGYSVSREKKERFSLILESASTNQTSMYLCASRHGGSNQPQHFGDGTRLSIL.

This clone was observed once. The chain carries TRBV29-1 and TRBJ2-7; tentative D call: TRBD2 (5 bases). This CDR3 comprises 13 residues. Trimming removed 6 bases at V and 4 bases at J, with 16 bases between. Germline V gene sequence: CDR1 SQVTM, CDR2 ANQGSEA. CDR3 loop: CSVGAVVGYEQYF. Here the CDR3 DNA reads TGCAGCGTGGGAGCGGTGGTGGGTTACGAGCAGTACTTC.

The CDR3 here is CASSPAERYF. For the CDR3, the DNA is TGTGCCAGCAGCCCGGCTGAGCGGTATTTT. The V call is TRBV7-9, the J call TRBJ2-3; D uncertain. CDR1 is SEHNR, CDR2 FQNEAQ, per germline (reference sequence). This CDR3 has 10 amino acids. Trimming left V 5 bases short and J 14 bases short, with 11 bases between.

Only one count was recorded for this clone. This chain joins TRBV6-5 and TRBJ2-3, with D unclear. Trimming pared 2 bases from V and 4 bases from J, leaving 10 bases between. This CDR3 has 14 residues. Germline CDR1 reads MNHEY; CDR2 reads SVGAGI. CDR3 loop: CASSYGLESDTQYF. For the CDR3, the DNA is TGTGCCAGCAGTTACGGCCTAGAATCAGATACGCAGTATTTT.

The chain combines TRBV19 with TRBJ2-3; 7 bases fit TRBD1. This CDR3 has 16 amino acids. CDR1 and CDR2 from the germline V gene are LNHDA and SQIVND (reference sequence). J gave up 0 bases and V 7 bases, and 10 bases lay outside the gene matches. Here the CDR3 reads CASTLGGRGSTDTQYF. CDR3 coding DNA: TGTGCCAGTACCCTTGGGGGCAGGGGGAGCACAGATACGCAGTATTTT.

The chain is built from TRBV4-1 and TRBJ1-4; 9 nucleotides align to TRBD1. CDR3 length: 13 residues. Germline CDR1 and CDR2: MGHRA and YSYEKL. The V gene end was trimmed by 7 bases and the J gene end by 4 bases; junction bases not matched to a gene: 1. CDR3 bases: TGCGCCAGCACGGACAGGGGTAATGAAAAACTGTTTTTT. Its translation is CASTDRGNEKLFF.

CDR3: CAISDSSRRGGGEAFF. The CDR3 region has the DNA TGTGCCATCAGTGACTCATCCCGGCGAGGGGGTGGTGAAGCTTTCTTT. The chain joins TRBV10-3 to TRBJ1-1, with a possible D match to TRBD1 (6 bases). Germline CDR1 reads ENHRY; CDR2 reads SYGVKD. The V end was cut by 3 bases, the J end by 7 bases, with 21 bases between. There are 16 residues in the CDR3.

This clone was counted once. The chain employs TRBV16 and TRBJ2-1; 7 bases are a match to TRBD2. Trimming at V came to 2 bases and at J to 2 bases, leaving 6 bases not matched to a gene. Germline V CDR1 and CDR2: KGHSY, FQNENV. The CDR3 is 16 residues long. DNA for the CDR3: TGTGCCAGCAGCCAACTTACGCGGGAGCCCTACAATGAGCAGTTCTTC. This translates into CASSQLTREPYNEQFF. The whole variable domain, filled in from reference TRBV16 and TRBJ2-1, reads GEEVAQTPKHLVRGEGQKAKLYCAPIKGHSYVFWYQQVLKNEFKFLISFQNENVFDETGMPKERFSAKCLPNSPCSLEIQATKLEDSAVYFCASSQLTREPYNEQFFGPGTRLTVL.

V gene TRBV2 combines with J gene TRBJ1-5, with 8 nucleotides matching TRBD1. The germline CDR1 and CDR2 sequences are SNHLY and FYNNEI. The CDR3 consists of 14 residues. The J segment lost 7 bases and the V segment lost 6 bases, leaving 8 bases of the junction unmatched. CDR3 residues: CASSGRTGQQPQHF. The DNA of the CDR3 is TGTGCCAGCAGCGGGAGGACAGGGCAACAGCCCCAGCATTTT.

The chain employs TRBV5-5 and TRBJ2-7, with a weak D call TRBD1 (5 bases). CDR3 length: 15 amino acids. CDR1 SGHKS and CDR2 YYEKEE come from the germline V gene (reference sequence). Trimming shortened V by 2 bases and J by 0 bases, and 12 bases separated the two germline ends. The CDR3 DNA sequence: TGTGCCAGCAGCTTTGACAGACTTTACTCCTACGAGCAGTACTTC. As protein: CASSFDRLYSYEQYF.

The rearrangement links TRBV29-1 to TRBJ2-4; 7 bases agree with TRBD2. The germline CDR1 and CDR2 sequences are SQVTM and ANQGSEA. Germline trimming cut 3 bases from V and 7 bases from J; bases unmatched to any gene: 3. The CDR3 runs to 12 residues. CDR3 in DNA: TGCAGCGTTGAGGCGGGAGCGAACATTCAGTACTTC. The encoded protein is CSVEAGANIQYF.